The 5 T cell receptor beta chains below come from one sample, sequenced in a study of beta chain features in type 1 diabetes. Broader study findings: Shortening of TCRB CDR3s, moderate but significant, appeared in all four CD4+ subsets of Type 1 diabetes patients.

The whole isolated RNA underwent reverse transcription, so sequencing captured expressed TCRB transcripts. Profiled with immunoSEQ multiplex PCR; TCRdb holds only in-frame clones, not every one. Of some 150,000 clones detected, more than 10% appear once; the ten largest clones hold roughly 1.4%. No antigen has been assigned to these receptors. Sequenced material: central memory CD4+ T cells from blood. The receptors shown here come from a man between 18 and 29 years old with type 1 diabetes.

This clone was recorded a few times. The rearrangement links TRBV27 to TRBJ1-1; TRBD1 is a possible D gene (6 bases). CDR3 length equals 14 residues. Trimming left V 6 bases short and J 2 bases short, with 13 bases between. From germline, CDR1 is MNHEY and CDR2 SMNVEV (reference sequence). The CDR3 reads CASSLIRGNTEAFF. The CDR3 DNA follows: TGTGCCAGCAGCCTGATCAGGGGTAACACTGAAGCTTTCTTT.

Ten or more counts support this clone. Other DNA sequences in the sample encode the same CDR3. This chain connects TRBV4-1 to TRBJ2-1; tentative D call: TRBD2 (6 bases). The CDR3 sequence is 12 residues long. Germline V gene data show CDR1 as MGHRA and CDR2 as YSYEKL. V shed 1 base and J shed 10 bases, with 8 bases lying between them. The CDR3 loop reads CASSQGAGEQFF. Written as DNA, the CDR3 is TGCGCCAGCAGCCAAGGTGCGGGGGAGCAGTTCTTC.

V gene TRBV5-1 combines with J gene TRBJ2-5; the match to TRBD1 covers 9 bases. Unmatched junction bases numbered 6, after V lost 4 bases and J lost 2 bases. The CDR3 consists of 15 residues. From germline, CDR1 is SGHRS and CDR2 YFSETQ. CDR3: CASSEGQGLQETQYF. The CDR3 DNA reads TGCGCCAGCAGCGAGGGACAGGGACTACAAGAGACCCAGTACTTC.

V and J are TRBV29-1 and TRBJ2-1; tentative D call: TRBD2 (7 bases). This CDR3 contains 12 residues. Trimming took 7 bases from V and 7 from J, leaving 14 bases between them. The germline CDR1 and CDR2 sequences are SQVTM and ANQGSEA. CDR3 nucleotide sequence: TGCAGCGGGGGGGGCCGAGGAAATGAGCAGTTCTTC. Protein sequence: CSGGGRGNEQFF.

This clone has at least ten counts. The chain combines TRBV30 with TRBJ2-6; D call uncertain. This CDR3 is built from 12 residues. V lost 6 bases and J lost 5, with 8 bases in between. The V gene's germline CDR1 is GTSNPN and CDR2 SVGIG (reference sequence). This CDR3 reads CACDPRANVLTF. The DNA for the CDR3 is TGTGCCTGCGACCCGAGGGCCAACGTCCTGACTTTC.